This paragraph covers one T cell receptor (beta chain) sequence. The data originate from a study of control samples from healthy donors and cancer patients. Clones were read by immunoSEQ multiplex PCR, and TCRdb kept only the in-frame ones, dropping some. The sample holds some 120,000 clones, 70% to 90% seen once. This receptor was taken from a man aged 45-65 years in good health. Sequencing used blood.

CDR3 loop: CASSLDSASNIQYF. The DNA of the CDR3 is TGCGCCAGCAGCCTCGACAGTGCTTCGAACATTCAGTACTTC. This chain uses TRBV5-1 with TRBJ2-4, with TRBD1 as a possible D gene (5 bases). Between the trimmed V and J ends, which lost 4 bases and 7 bases, there was a span of 15 bases. The CDR3 totals 14 residues. In germline, CDR1 is SGHRS, CDR2 YFSETQ.